The 5 T cell receptor beta chains below all came from one sample that was sequenced in a study of cytomegalovirus exposure and HLA in healthy donors (TCRdb year 2017). Libraries were constructed by the immunoSEQ multiplex PCR assay. For the multiplex PCR, a mixture combining 60 forward primers for TCR Vbeta segments and 13 reverse primers for TCR Jbeta segments was used. TCRdb's version of the immuneACCESS table is confined to in-frame rearrangements and falls short of the full clone set. An unresolved V gene accounts for under half of the shortfall where checked; the remainder is of unknown origin. Within this sample are around 100,000 clones, with 76% of them counted one time only. The biggest ten clones account for around 4% of the sample. The sample taken for sequencing was PBMCs. All receptors come from a middle-aged man in good health and CMV-seronegative.

The chain couples TRBV5-4 to TRBJ1-2, with TRBD1 as a possible D gene (6 bases). Trimming shortened V by 4 bases and J by 4 bases, and 17 bases separated the two germline ends. The germline V gene has CDR1 SGHNT and CDR2 YYREEE (reference sequence). The CDR3 covers 15 residues. CDR3 loop: CASSPEWGLGYGYTF. CDR3 coding DNA: TGTGCCAGCAGCCCTGAATGGGGGCTTGGCTATGGCTACACCTTC.

The V gene is TRBV7-9, the J gene TRBJ2-5; D possibly corresponds to TRBD2 (7 bases). Germline lookup yields CDR1 SEHNR and CDR2 FQNEAQ (reference sequence). This CDR3 region has 17 residues. V was pared by 2 bases and J by 1 base, with 17 bases between. The CDR3 reads CASSLQIGGGPQETQYF. The CDR3 DNA sequence: TGTGCCAGCAGCTTACAGATTGGCGGGGGCCCCCAAGAGACCCAGTACTTC.

The rearrangement links TRBV5-1 to TRBJ1-6; D perhaps matches TRBD1 (5 bases). Germline V lookup: CDR1 SGHRS, CDR2 YFSETQ. V was cut by 0 bases and J by 8 bases, with 12 bases left in between. The CDR3 loop spans 15 amino acids. For the CDR3, the DNA is TGCGCCAGCAGCTTGGAAGGGGACTTGTATTCACCCCTCCACTTT. This encodes CASSLEGDLYSPLHF.

The genes are TRBV11-2 and TRBJ1-2; 7 nucleotides agree with TRBD1. Germline CDR1 reads SGHAT; CDR2 reads FQNNGV. V was clipped by 4 bases and J by 4 bases; unmatched bases: 12. This CDR3 is built from 16 residues. Written as DNA, the CDR3 is TGTGCCAGCAGCTCAGGACAGGTCGGGCCAGGCTATGGCTACACCTTC. Translation: CASSSGQVGPGYGYTF.

This chain links TRBV4-2 with TRBJ1-1; 8 bases are shared with TRBD1. The CDR3 length is 15 residues. CDR1 LGHNA and CDR2 YNFKEQ come from the germline V gene. The V segment lost 4 bases and the J segment 6 bases; nucleotides outside the gene matches: 10. The CDR3 sequence: CASSRGQGAIAEAFF. For the CDR3, the DNA is TGTGCCAGCAGCCGAGGTCAGGGGGCGATCGCTGAAGCTTTCTTT.